The present T cell receptor beta chain was sequenced within a study of regulatory T cells in long-lasting Graves disease. The V and J ends lost 6 bases and 5 bases, in that order; junction bases with no gene match: 4. The CDR3 has 12 amino acids. Germline CDR1 DFQATT, CDR2 SNEGSKA (reference sequence). Time point here: newly diagnosed GD, antithyroid drugs for less than 3 months. Scientists built the TCR library using RNA that was extracted from PBMCs. The peripheral blood volume drawn was 8 to 9.5 milliliters, and it was collected into EDTA tubes. iRepertoire HTBI primers and Arm-PCR of CDR3 regions built TCR beta libraries. One entry per CDR3 protein results from TCRdb running MiXCR on the multiplex PCR reads. The sample records around 360,000 distinct CDR3 sequences, 15% to 20% being singletons. In addition, the sample was reused for a study of T cells in Graves' hyperthyroidism and ophthalmopathy. That source notes: The hyperthyroidism was newly diagnosed and had lasted under 2 months; the patients were aged 18 to 65.

The V gene is TRBV20-1, the J gene TRBJ1-5, with 7 bases that match TRBD1. The specimen comprised peripheral blood mononuclear cells (PBMCs), sampled at new diagnosis, from a patient treated with antithyroid drugs. This receptor was taken from a woman aged 18-30 years with Graves disease. CDR3 protein: CSAWDSDQPQHF. The CDR3 DNA sequence: TGCAGTGCCTGGGACAGTGATCAGCCCCAGCATTTT.